Below are 24 T cell receptor beta chains sequenced from a single sample in a study of human T cells and chemical hapten exposure. Indicated time point: pre-sensitization, week 0. Regarding treatment: therapeutic diphenylcyclopropenone sensitization with weekly scalp DPC. Each CDR3 protein gets one entry after TCRdb re-called the RACE reads with MiXCR. The sample shows 300,000 to 400,000 distinct CDR3 sequences, less than 6.5% of them seen only once. Sequenced material: whole blood, taken in connection with sensitization to the hapten diphenylcyclopropenone (DPC). These receptors were collected from a woman between 45 and 65 years old with alopecia areata. Some clones in this sample may be carry-over from other donors' samples.

This clonotype was observed at least ten times. The gene calls are TRBV5-4 and TRBJ1-1, with 7 bases matching TRBD1. V was clipped by 4 bases and J by 4 bases; unmatched bases: 13. There are 16 residues in the CDR3. Germline V gives CDR1 SGHNT, CDR2 YYREEE (reference sequence). The CDR3: CASSNKMTGTGTEAFF. CDR3 nucleotide sequence: TGTGCCAGCAGCAATAAGATGACAGGGACGGGCACTGAAGCTTTCTTT.

This clonotype was picked up many times. The V gene is TRBV20-1, the J gene TRBJ2-5, with 11 bases matching TRBD2. Unmatched junction bases numbered 10, after V lost 0 bases and J lost 1 base. This CDR3 is built from 18 residues. CDR1 and CDR2 (germline): DFQATT, SNEGSKA (reference sequence). The DNA for the CDR3 is TGCAGTGCTAGAGATCGGGCGGCTAGCGGGAGGCTCCAAGAGACCCAGTACTTC. This encodes CSARDRAASGRLQETQYF.

Many counts were recorded for this clonotype. V usage is TRBV27 and J usage is TRBJ2-1; D is perhaps TRBD2 (6 bases). The CDR3 runs to 13 residues. Germline V lookup: CDR1 MNHEY, CDR2 SMNVEV (reference sequence). Trimming took off 3 bases at V and 6 bases at J, with 9 bases between the two ends. In nucleotides, the CDR3 is TGTGCCAGCAGTTTCGTGACTAGCAATGAGCAGTTCTTC. Translated: CASSFVTSNEQFF.

In its sample, this clonotype was seen a few times. The V call is TRBV7-7, the J call TRBJ2-6; D is possibly TRBD1 or TRBD2 (5 bases each). Germline loops: CDR1 SSHAT, CDR2 FNYEAQ (reference sequence). Trimming cost V 5 bases and J 4 bases, with 12 bases left between them. The CDR3 contains 15 residues. CDR3 in DNA: TGTGCCAGCAGCAAGGGACCGGAGGGGGCCAACGTCCTGACTTTC. This gives the protein CASSKGPEGANVLTF. The variable domain in full, completed from reference TRBV7-7 and TRBJ2-6, reads GAGVSQSPRYKVTKRGQDVTLRCDPISSHATLYWYQQALGQGPEFLTYFNYEAQPDKSGLPSDRFSAERPEGSISTLTIQRTEQRDSAMYRCASSKGPEGANVLTFGAGSRLTVL.

The chain has TRBV7-2 and TRBJ2-5; 7 positions agree with TRBD2. V lost 5 bases to trimming and J lost 5 bases; unmatched junction nucleotides: 8. Looked up from germline, CDR1 is SGHTA and CDR2 is FQGNSA. The CDR3 loop spans 14 amino acids. CDR3 in DNA: TGTGCCAGCAGCGTGGGCAGGGAGGGGGAGACCCAGTACTTC. Translated: CASSVGREGETQYF.

This clonotype has just a few counts. The chain employs TRBV5-1 and TRBJ1-4; TRBD1 might be the D (5 bases). Germline assignment: CDR1 SGHRS and CDR2 YFSETQ. With 0 bases removed from V and 8 bases from J, the gap between germline ends came to 14 bases. The CDR3 runs 15 residues. CDR3 loop: CASSLEGVPGEKLFF. DNA of the CDR3: TGCGCCAGCAGCTTGGAAGGGGTACCAGGGGAAAAACTGTTTTTT.

Ten or more counts support this clonotype. The rearrangement links TRBV29-1 to TRBJ1-2; D remains unclear. The CDR3 spans 14 residues. Germline V lookup: CDR1 SQVTM, CDR2 ANQGSEA. V gave up 6 bases and J gave up 9 bases, with 23 bases separating them. The CDR3 nucleotides read TGCAGCGTAGTCTCTTCGATCCGGGTTAATCGCTACACCTTC. Amino acid sequence: CSVVSSIRVNRYTF.

This chain links TRBV3-1 with TRBJ1-1, with 10 bases identical to TRBD1. Looked up from germline, CDR1 is LGHDT and CDR2 is YNNKEL (reference sequence). CDR3 length: 13 residues. The V gene end was trimmed by 7 bases and the J gene end by 5 bases; junction bases not matched to a gene: 4. The CDR3 loop reads CASTWTGGTEAFF. The CDR3 DNA reads as TGTGCCAGCACCTGGACAGGGGGTACTGAAGCTTTCTTT.

This clonotype was counted many times. In DNA, the CDR3 is TGCAGCGTTTCCCGGACTAGCGCGGGCACAGATACGCAGTATTTT. As protein: CSVSRTSAGTDTQYF. V is TRBV29-1 and J is TRBJ2-3; 9 bases are a match to TRBD2. Germline lookup yields CDR1 SQVTM and CDR2 ANQGSEA. The CDR3 has 15 residues. V was clipped by 5 bases and J by 1 base; unmatched bases: 7.

This clonotype has ten or more counts. The chain joins TRBV7-9 to TRBJ1-1; 7 bases agree with TRBD1. The CDR3 consists of 12 residues. Looked up from germline, CDR1 is SEHNR and CDR2 is FQNEAQ (reference sequence). V was clipped by 2 bases and J by 8 bases; unmatched bases: 2. CDR3 sequence reads: CASSLPTGEAFF. Written as DNA, the CDR3 is TGTGCCAGCAGCTTACCGACAGGGGAAGCTTTCTTT.

Ten or more counts support this clonotype. The V and J genes are TRBV7-9 and TRBJ2-3; TRBD1 or TRBD2 may be the D gene (5 bases each). The CDR3 sequence is 14 residues long. CDR1 is SEHNR, CDR2 FQNEAQ, per germline (reference sequence). V shed 2 bases and J shed 6 bases, with 12 bases lying between them. CDR3 in DNA: TGTGCCAGCAGCTTACAGATGGGGGAGGATACGCAGTATTTT. Residues: CASSLQMGEDTQYF.

The table lists this clonotype with many counts. The chain carries TRBV4-3 and TRBJ2-4; D might be TRBD2 (5 bases). Deletions cut 1 base from V and 6 bases from J, with 13 bases between. The CDR3 runs 15 residues. Germline CDR1 LGHNA, CDR2 YSLEER. CDR3 bases: TGCGCCAGCAGCCAAGGGCACGGAGGTGGAAACATTCAGTACTTC. It codes for CASSQGHGGGNIQYF.

There are a few counts of this clonotype. V gene TRBV10-2 combines with J gene TRBJ2-3; 12 bases are shared with TRBD2. V was clipped by 5 bases and J by 0 bases; unmatched bases: 6. The CDR3 contains 17 residues. Germline lookup yields CDR1 WSHSY and CDR2 SAAADI. This chain's CDR3 is CASSIRLAGVSTDTQYF. In DNA, the CDR3 is TGCGCCAGCAGTATTCGACTAGCGGGGGTTAGCACAGATACGCAGTATTTT.

This clonotype was seen a handful of times. The DNA of the CDR3 is TGTGCCAGCAGGGCCCGCGGTGAGCAGTTCTTC. As protein: CASRARGEQFF. The V gene is TRBV3-1, the J gene TRBJ2-1, with unresolved D. The V gene lost 6 bases and the J gene lost 9 bases, with 9 bases spanning the gap. There are 11 residues in the CDR3. The germline V gene has CDR1 LGHDT and CDR2 YNNKEL (reference sequence).

There are many counts of this clonotype. This CDR3 reads CASKGTGETQYF. For the CDR3, the DNA is TGTGCCAGCAAGGGGACTGGAGAGACCCAGTACTTC. V usage is TRBV2 and J usage is TRBJ2-5; D is possibly TRBD2 (6 bases). The CDR3 totals 12 residues. Germline assignment: CDR1 SNHLY and CDR2 FYNNEI. Trimming removed 7 bases at V and 4 bases at J, with 10 bases between.

This clonotype was observed a handful of times. CDR3 bases: TGTGCCAGCAGCCAAGATGAGGGCACCGGGGAGCTGTTTTTT. Its protein is CASSQDEGTGELFF. V usage is TRBV3-1 and J usage is TRBJ2-2, with D perhaps matching TRBD2 (5 bases). The germline V gene encodes CDR1 LGHDT and CDR2 YNNKEL (reference sequence). The CDR3 runs to 14 residues. V was shortened by 0 bases and J by 4 bases, with 6 bases between the two germline ends.

The gene calls are TRBV3-1 and TRBJ1-1; 7 nucleotides align to TRBD1. J gave up 7 bases and V 5 bases, and 7 bases lay outside the gene matches. From germline, CDR1 is LGHDT and CDR2 YNNKEL (reference sequence). The CDR3 consists of 13 residues. DNA for the CDR3: TGTGCCAGCAGCGTTCGGCGGGACAGTGAAGCTTTCTTT. Translation: CASSVRRDSEAFF.

This clonotype was detected many times. The rearrangement uses TRBV28 and TRBJ2-5; the D gene is possibly TRBD2 (6 bases). V lost 2 bases and J 2 bases, leaving 15 bases between the germline ends. The CDR3 runs 16 residues. CDR1 MDHEN and CDR2 SYDVKM come from the germline V gene. CDR3 nucleotides: TGTGCCAGCAGTTTAGTAAGACCGGCGGGGCAAGAGACCCAGTACTTC. It is translated as CASSLVRPAGQETQYF.

This clonotype was seen many times. This rearrangement joins TRBV28 to TRBJ2-7, with no clear D. CDR1 is MDHEN, CDR2 SYDVKM, per germline. This CDR3 comprises 12 residues. Trimming took off 5 bases at V and 3 bases at J, with 8 bases between the two ends. DNA for the CDR3: TGTGCCAGCAGTCCAACCCTCTACGAGCAGTACTTC. Encoded protein: CASSPTLYEQYF.

This clonotype was observed at least ten times. The chain is built from TRBV4-3 and TRBJ2-7, with D perhaps TRBD1 or TRBD2 (6 bases each). The ends were cut back, 4 bases at V and 7 bases at J, with 20 bases in the middle. This CDR3 region has 15 residues. The V gene's germline CDR1 is LGHNA and CDR2 YSLEER. This CDR3 reads CASSPSGGLVNEQYF. As DNA, the CDR3 is TGCGCCAGCAGCCCGAGTGGGGGGCTGGTTAATGAGCAGTACTTC.

In its sample, this clonotype was seen many times. The chain links TRBV20-1 to TRBJ2-7; 11 bases are shared with TRBD2. Germline-derived CDR1 and CDR2 are DFQATT and SNEGSKA (reference sequence). CDR3 length: 15 residues. V lost 0 bases and J lost 5; bases outside the gene matches: 6. The CDR3 loop reads CSARDLGSGRDEQYF. CDR3 in DNA: TGCAGTGCTAGAGATCTCGGTAGCGGGAGGGACGAGCAGTACTTC.

Many counts were recorded for this clonotype. In DNA form, the CDR3 reads TGTGCCAGCAGCCAAGATCAGGTGGCGGGCGGGGCAACAGATACGCAGTATTTT. Protein product: CASSQDQVAGGATDTQYF. The rearrangement uses TRBV3-1 and TRBJ2-3; D may be TRBD2 (6 bases). Trimming took 0 bases from V and 3 from J, leaving 19 bases between them. The length of the CDR3 is 18 residues. Germline CDR1 LGHDT, CDR2 YNNKEL (reference sequence).

Many counts were recorded for this clonotype. The rearrangement joins TRBV2 to TRBJ2-3; no clear D gene. V dropped 3 bases and J dropped 2 bases, with 9 bases sitting between them. The CDR3 is 14 amino acids. Germline assignment: CDR1 SNHLY and CDR2 FYNNEI. CDR3 nucleotide sequence: TGTGCCAGCAGTGATGTGGGGAACACAGATACGCAGTATTTT. Encoded protein: CASSDVGNTDTQYF.

This clonotype appeared a few times. This chain uses TRBV19 with TRBJ2-3; TRBD2 matches 9 bases. Germline CDR1 and CDR2: LNHDA and SQIVND (reference sequence). V lost 1 base, J lost 5 bases, and 10 bases stayed unmatched. This CDR3 is 17 amino acids long. The CDR3 region has the DNA TGTGCCAGTAGTATAGGAAAAGTAGCGGGAGTAGAAGATACGCAGTATTTT. It encodes CASSIGKVAGVEDTQYF.